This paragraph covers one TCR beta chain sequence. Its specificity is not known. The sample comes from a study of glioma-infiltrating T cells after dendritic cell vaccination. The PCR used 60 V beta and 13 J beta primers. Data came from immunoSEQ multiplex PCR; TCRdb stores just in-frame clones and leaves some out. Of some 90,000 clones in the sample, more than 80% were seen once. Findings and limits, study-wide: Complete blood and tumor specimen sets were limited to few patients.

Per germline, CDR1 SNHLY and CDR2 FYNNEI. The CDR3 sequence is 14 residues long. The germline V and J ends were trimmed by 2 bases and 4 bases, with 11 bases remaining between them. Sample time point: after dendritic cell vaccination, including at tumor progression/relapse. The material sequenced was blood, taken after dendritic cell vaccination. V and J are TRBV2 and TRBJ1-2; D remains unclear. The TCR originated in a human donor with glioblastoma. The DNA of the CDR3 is TGTGCCAGCAGTGAAAGGTACAGCACCTATGGCTACACCTTC. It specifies CASSERYSTYGYTF.